Here is one T cell receptor beta chain with its context. Source study methods: Cell counts per sample came from amplifying reference gene primers. TCRdb keeps only in-frame clones here, not all; method: immunoSEQ multiplex PCR. The V and J calls and clone size are taken from that table; D and trimming were inferred from the DNA. The sample yields about 73,000 clones, roughly 84% seen once. The source of the sample is a study of blood T cell repertoires in COVID-19. As for the study in general: The origin of the acute and convalescent COVID-19 samples was the United States, Italy and Spain. Sources were T cells, B-cell-depleted T cells, or PBMCs; the material itself was cDNA or gDNA.

Germline V gives CDR1 LNHDA, CDR2 SQIVND (reference sequence). This CDR3 spans 15 amino acids. Trimming removed 7 bases from V and 0 bases from J; junction bases left unmatched: 6. Sequencing was done on a sample of peripheral blood. This TCR was recovered from an older man with active or convalescent COVID-19. The chain links TRBV19 to TRBJ1-5; 7 bases are shared with TRBD1. The CDR3 region has the DNA TGTGCCAGTAAGAAGGGACAGTTTAGCAATCAGCCCCAGCATTTT. Its protein is CASKKGQFSNQPQHF.